The TCR beta chain described here comes from a study of CD8 T cells in Susac syndrome. The RNA input was about 0.45 to 1 ug, and it was reverse transcribed with random hexamers. TCRdb recomputed calls from the immunoSEQ multiplex PCR reads with MiXCR, one row per CDR3 protein. Of about 210,000 distinct CDR3 sequences listed, about 95% are singletons. The CDR3 runs 15 residues. Trimming pared 6 bases from V and 3 bases from J, leaving 18 bases between. Germline V CDR1 and CDR2: MNHNY, SVGAGI (reference sequence). V and J are TRBV6-6 and TRBJ2-7, with D possibly matching TRBD1 (6 bases). This receptor was identified in a human donor with multiple sclerosis. What was sequenced was CD4+ T cells from PBMCs. The CDR3 sequence is CASRPSQGRFYEQYF. The CDR3 nucleotides are TGTGCCAGCAGACCCTCACAGGGAAGGTTCTACGAGCAGTACTTC.